This T cell receptor beta chain was captured by sequencing in a study of cytomegalovirus exposure and HLA in healthy donors. About the research overall: From HLA-typed donors, an early data release held about 85 million unique TCRs.

Comments on this clone: Its antigen is still unknown.

Study-wide findings and caveats: The authors confirmed in vitro that a few CMV-associated chains were specific for CMV antigens. Common viral pathogens were later found to be apparently linked to several of the most significant clusters.

A multiplex PCR was run with 60 Vbeta primers and 13 Jbeta primers. TCRdb keeps only in-frame clones here, not all; method: immunoSEQ multiplex PCR. The sample includes about 130,000 clones, roughly 75% of them seen just once. Sequenced: PBMCs. This TCR derives from a female donor in good health and CMV-seronegative.

The CDR3 reads CAYLTGGAFF. The CDR3 DNA sequence: TGTGCCTACTTGACAGGCGGAGCTTTCTTT. This chain joins TRBV30 and TRBJ1-1; possibly TRBD1 for D (6 bases). The CDR3 runs 10 residues. The V end was cut by 7 bases, the J end by 10 bases, with 13 bases between. CDR1 and CDR2 from the germline V gene are GTSNPN and SVGIG (reference sequence).